The TCR beta chain described here comes from a study of glioma-infiltrating T cells. The overall study: Target coverage was roughly 4.5- to 11-fold for 950,000 to 1,000,000 blood T cells. Broader study findings: A blood CDR3 motif signature was depleted in highly divergent patients. Only very few CDR3 sequences appeared in both tissue and blood.

The iRepertoire nested amplicon-rescue multiplex PCR amplified TCR alpha and beta CDR3s from RNA. One-step reverse transcription and amplification started from approximately 100-400 ng of tissue mRNA or PBMC total RNA. TCRdb reanalysed the multiplex PCR reads using MiXCR and keeps one entry per CDR3 protein. Of more than 300,000 distinct CDR3 sequences in the sample, roughly two fifths are singletons; the top ten hold around 12%. Trimming at V came to 5 bases and at J to 4 bases, leaving 9 bases not matched to a gene. The CDR3 is 15 residues long. CDR1 and CDR2 (germline): DFQATT, SNEGSKA (reference sequence). A remark on this clonotype: Its antigen is unknown.

This clonotype was sampled from a human donor with low-grade glioma or glioblastoma, undergoing nonglioma brain surgery, or in good health (not recorded which). Sequencing was performed on glioma tissue, nonneoplastic brain tissue, or PBMCs (not recorded which). The chain carries TRBV20-1 and TRBJ2-7; 12 nucleotides line up with TRBD1. CDR3 sequence reads: CSAPGQGALLYEQYF. The CDR3 DNA reads as TGCAGTGCTCCGGGACAGGGGGCCTTGTTATACGAGCAGTACTTC.